Below are 25 T cell receptor beta chains sequenced from a single sample in a study of shared clonotypes between healthy human individuals. The protocol was immunoSEQ multiplex PCR, while the TCRdb copy is restricted to in-frame clones and leaves out a portion. The table lists about a million clones, 60% to 85% of them singletons. Sequenced material: memory CD4+ T cells from PBMCs. Regarding subset: CD45RA-negative fraction. The receptors here all came from a man in his late teens or twenties in good health. Some clones in this sample may be carry-over from other donors' samples.

The chain joins TRBV11-2 to TRBJ2-6; the D gene is possibly TRBD1 (6 bases). The CDR3 is made up of 17 amino acids. V lost 5 bases and J 0 bases, leaving 14 bases between the germline ends. CDR1 is SGHAT, CDR2 FQNNGV, per germline. The CDR3 bases are TGTGCCAGCAGCCGGCCGGGACAAATCTCTGGGGCCAACGTCCTGACTTTC. Translated, it gives CASSRPGQISGANVLTF. Supplemented by reference TRBV11-2 and TRBJ2-6, the full variable domain reads EAGVAQSPRYKIIEKRQSVAFWCNPISGHATLYWYQQILGQGPKLLIQFQNNGVVDDSQLPKDRFSAERLKGVDSTLKIQPAKLEDSAVYLCASSRPGQISGANVLTFGAGSRLTVL.

This clone showed up just once. The chain links TRBV5-4 to TRBJ1-2; TRBD1 agrees at 8 bases. Trimming cost V 4 bases and J 7 bases; bases outside gene matches: 12. The germline V gene has CDR1 SGHNT and CDR2 YYREEE (reference sequence). This CDR3 is 15 amino acids long. CDR3 loop: CASSLGGTGGVGYTF. The CDR3 coding sequence is TGTGCCAGCAGCCTAGGAGGGACAGGCGGAGTTGGCTACACCTTC.

J is TRBJ2-1 and V is TRBV7-2, with no clear D. Germline CDR1 is SGHTA and CDR2 is FQGNSA. This CDR3 contains 14 residues. V was trimmed by 0 bases and J by 7 bases, leaving 10 bases between them. CDR3 in DNA: TGTGCCAGCAGCTTAGCCAGCCGTGGGAATGAGCAGTTCTTC. Translated, it gives CASSLASRGNEQFF.

This clone has a handful of counts. The sample holds other DNA sequences that translate to the same CDR3. This rearrangement joins TRBV10-3 to TRBJ2-7; D remains unclear. Trimming took off 6 bases at V and 2 bases at J, with 5 bases between the two ends. The germline V gene encodes CDR1 ENHRY and CDR2 SYGVKD. The CDR3 spans 11 residues. The CDR3 is CAIRATYEQYF. The CDR3 bases are TGTGCCATCAGAGCCACCTACGAGCAGTACTTC.

This clone was observed a handful of times. This sample also contains other DNA sequences that code for the same CDR3. The rearrangement uses TRBV30 and TRBJ1-4, with D maybe TRBD1 (6 bases). V lost 1 base and J lost 8, with 8 bases in between. Germline V gene data show CDR1 as GTSNPN and CDR2 as SVGIG (reference sequence). The CDR3 length is 12 residues. The CDR3 DNA reads TGTGCCTGGAGTGACAGGGACGAAAAACTGTTTTTT. Translated: CAWSDRDEKLFF.

The chain employs TRBV5-1 and TRBJ2-1; the D gene is possibly TRBD1 (5 bases). The germline gives CDR1 SGHRS, CDR2 YFSETQ. The V gene lost 2 bases and the J gene lost 3 bases, with 9 bases spanning the gap. CDR3 length equals 14 residues. CDR3 bases: TGCGCCAGCAGCTTTCAGCAGGGCTACAATGAGCAGTTCTTC. Translation: CASSFQQGYNEQFF.

This rearrangement joins TRBV18 to TRBJ2-5; D possibly uses TRBD1 or TRBD2 (5 bases each). This CDR3 region has 15 residues. V lost 5 bases to trimming and J lost 1 base, with 14 bases between them. Germline-derived CDR1 and CDR2 are KGHSH and LQKENI. The CDR3 spells CASSVTRGAQETQYF. CDR3 nucleotides: TGTGCCAGCTCAGTTACCAGAGGGGCCCAAGAGACCCAGTACTTC.

The V gene is TRBV7-9, the J gene TRBJ2-1; 9 positions agree with TRBD2. The germline V gene has CDR1 SEHNR and CDR2 FQNEAQ (reference sequence). CDR3 size: 15 residues. With 3 bases clipped from V and 7 bases from J, the junction kept 7 bases outside the gene matches. CDR3 DNA: TGTGCCAGCAGCTTCACCGGGACTAGCATGAATGAGCAGTTCTTC. Residues: CASSFTGTSMNEQFF.

V usage is TRBV5-4 and J usage is TRBJ1-1; 7 bases align to TRBD1. The CDR3 is 15 amino acids. With 4 bases clipped from V and 0 bases from J, the junction kept 6 bases outside the gene matches. Germline loops: CDR1 SGHNT, CDR2 YYREEE (reference sequence). The CDR3 nucleotides read TGTGCCAGCAGCCGGGGACAGACAATGAACACTGAAGCTTTCTTT. Translated: CASSRGQTMNTEAFF.

As to this clone: The identical CDR3 is also encoded by other nucleotide sequences in the sample. V gene TRBV28 combines with J gene TRBJ2-7; weak D call: TRBD1 (5 bases). CDR3 size: 15 residues. Germline assignment: CDR1 MDHEN and CDR2 SYDVKM. V dropped 3 bases and J dropped 1 base, with 13 bases sitting between them. The CDR3 loop is CASSLPGTGSYEQYF. The CDR3 coding sequence is TGTGCCAGCAGTTTGCCTGGTACAGGTTCCTACGAGCAGTACTTC.

V usage is TRBV29-1 and J usage is TRBJ1-5, with D unclear. The length of the CDR3 is 13 residues. With 6 bases removed from V and 4 bases from J, the gap between germline ends came to 13 bases. In germline, CDR1 is SQVTM, CDR2 ANQGSEA. The DNA of the CDR3 is TGCAGCGTCGAGACAACGAGAAATCAGCCCCAGCATTTT. It specifies CSVETTRNQPQHF.

This sequence joins TRBV29-1 and TRBJ2-5; possibly TRBD2 for D (7 bases). The CDR3 is made up of 13 amino acids. Deletions cut 3 bases from V and 4 bases from J, with 12 bases between. Germline CDR1 SQVTM, CDR2 ANQGSEA. The CDR3 loop is CSVEQGRGETQYF. Written as DNA, the CDR3 is TGCAGCGTTGAGCAGGGGAGGGGAGAGACCCAGTACTTC.

The V call is TRBV5-4, the J call TRBJ2-3; D is unclear. There are 16 residues in the CDR3. The ends were cut back, 3 bases at V and 6 bases at J, with 20 bases in the middle. Germline V gene lookup returns CDR1 SGHNT and CDR2 YYREEE (reference sequence). The CDR3 spells CASSSAGEAAVDTQYF. CDR3 nucleotides: TGTGCCAGCAGCTCCGCCGGTGAGGCAGCTGTGGATACGCAGTATTTT.

J is TRBJ1-2 and V is TRBV15; no clear D gene. CDR1 LNHNV and CDR2 YYDKDF come from the germline V gene (reference sequence). The CDR3 consists of 13 residues. Trimming shortened V by 0 bases and J by 8 bases, and 10 bases separated the two germline ends. CDR3 sequence: CATSRDSGYGYTF. In DNA form, the CDR3 reads TGTGCCACCAGCAGAGATTCGGGGTACGGCTACACCTTC.

This clone was observed many times. The rearrangement links TRBV30 to TRBJ1-5, with 10 bases aligning to TRBD1. Germline V gives CDR1 GTSNPN, CDR2 SVGIG (reference sequence). The CDR3 length is 15 residues. V shed 4 bases and J 9 bases; nucleotides not matched to a gene: 12. The CDR3 DNA reads as TGTGCCTGGAACCCGACAGGGGGCGCGGAAAGGCCCCAGCATTTT. Translating it yields CAWNPTGGAERPQHF.

This clone was picked up a small number of times. The chain employs TRBV29-1 and TRBJ1-2, with 9 positions matching TRBD1. Trimming took 0 bases from V and 4 from J; bases not matched to a gene: 3. The CDR3 totals 14 residues. In germline, CDR1 is SQVTM, CDR2 ANQGSEA. The CDR3 here is CSVEEGQGTYGYTF. The CDR3 DNA follows: TGCAGCGTTGAAGAGGGACAGGGTACCTATGGCTACACCTTC.

The chain joins TRBV7-9 to TRBJ2-2, with D possibly being TRBD1 (5 bases). V lost 2 bases and J lost 7, with 14 bases in between. The length of the CDR3 is 15 residues. Germline V gene sequence: CDR1 SEHNR, CDR2 FQNEAQ (reference sequence). CDR3 nucleotide sequence: TGTGCCAGCAGCTTAATGGGGCCCTCTGTCGGGGAGCTGTTTTTT. Translated: CASSLMGPSVGELFF.

The chain combines TRBV7-8 with TRBJ1-2, with 7 nucleotides matching TRBD1. The CDR3 length is 14 residues. V shed 5 bases and J 5 bases; nucleotides not matched to a gene: 8. The germline V gene encodes CDR1 SGHVS and CDR2 FQNEAQ. The CDR3 DNA reads TGTGCCAGCAGCCTACGGACAGGCCAGTATGGCTACACCTTC. This translates into CASSLRTGQYGYTF.

DNA for the CDR3: TGCGCCAGCAGCTTGGAAAGTCCTAACCTGGGCTACACCTTC. It specifies CASSLESPNLGYTF. This chain connects TRBV5-1 to TRBJ1-2; no firm D call. CDR1 and CDR2 from the germline V gene are SGHRS and YFSETQ. Between the trimmed V and J ends, which lost 0 bases and 8 bases, there was a span of 14 bases. CDR3 length: 14 amino acids.

CDR3 sequence (DNA): TGTGCCAGCAGCTCCGAAGGGGTAGCGGGAGGGCACACAGATACGCAGTATTTT. This sequence encodes CASSSEGVAGGHTDTQYF. V is TRBV7-2 and J is TRBJ2-3, with TRBD2 identical over 11 bases. V lost 4 bases, J lost 2 bases, and 11 bases stayed unmatched. Germline V gives CDR1 SGHTA, CDR2 FQGNSA. CDR3 length: 18 residues.

The rearrangement joins TRBV6-5 to TRBJ2-1, with 12 bases that match TRBD2. Trimming cost V 6 bases and J 8 bases; bases outside gene matches: 11. The CDR3 length is 16 residues. CDR1 and CDR2 from the germline V gene are MNHEY and SVGAGI. The CDR3, as DNA: TGTGCCAGCAGGTACCCCGGACTAGCGGGAACGCATGAGCAGTTCTTC. This codes for CASRYPGLAGTHEQFF.

There are many counts of this clone. At the DNA level, this CDR3 is encoded by other sequences in the same sample as well. The rearrangement links TRBV29-1 to TRBJ1-1, with D possibly matching TRBD1 (5 bases). This CDR3 has 13 residues. Trimming shortened V by 7 bases and J by 0 bases, and 12 bases separated the two germline ends. Germline loops: CDR1 SQVTM, CDR2 ANQGSEA. In DNA form, the CDR3 reads TGCAGCGGACAGAGGCCGATGAACACTGAAGCTTTCTTT. The encoded protein is CSGQRPMNTEAFF.

The V and J genes are TRBV11-2 and TRBJ2-3; TRBD2 aligns across 7 bases. V dropped 3 bases and J dropped 5; count of bases not matched to a gene: 8. Germline V gene data show CDR1 as SGHAT and CDR2 as FQNNGV. This CDR3 has 15 amino acids. The CDR3 region is CASSLGIAGLDTQYF. DNA of the CDR3: TGTGCCAGCAGCTTGGGAATAGCGGGTTTAGATACGCAGTATTTT.

This clone was picked up a small number of times. The chain carries TRBV29-1 and TRBJ2-5; 12 bases line up with TRBD2. From germline, CDR1 is SQVTM and CDR2 ANQGSEA. The CDR3 runs to 16 residues. V lost 6 bases and J lost 5; bases outside the gene matches: 13. CDR3 bases: TGCAGCGTCCAAACACGAAGACTAGCGGGAGATGAGACCCAGTACTTC. Translating it yields CSVQTRRLAGDETQYF.

This chain links TRBV18 with TRBJ2-7; 9 bases line up with TRBD2. Unmatched junction bases numbered 6, after V lost 6 bases and J lost 0 bases. Looked up from germline, CDR1 is KGHSH and CDR2 is LQKENI. CDR3 length: 15 residues. The CDR3 sequence is CASSQTSGNSYEQYF. CDR3 DNA: TGTGCCAGCTCGCAGACTAGCGGAAACTCCTACGAGCAGTACTTC. Full variable domain (outside the CDR3, taken from reference TRBV18 and TRBJ2-7): NAGVMQNPRHLVRRRGQEARLRCSPMKGHSHVYWYRQLPEEGLKFMVYLQKENIIDESGMPKERFSAEFPKEGPSILRIQQVVRGDSAAYFCASSQTSGNSYEQYFGPGTRLTVT.